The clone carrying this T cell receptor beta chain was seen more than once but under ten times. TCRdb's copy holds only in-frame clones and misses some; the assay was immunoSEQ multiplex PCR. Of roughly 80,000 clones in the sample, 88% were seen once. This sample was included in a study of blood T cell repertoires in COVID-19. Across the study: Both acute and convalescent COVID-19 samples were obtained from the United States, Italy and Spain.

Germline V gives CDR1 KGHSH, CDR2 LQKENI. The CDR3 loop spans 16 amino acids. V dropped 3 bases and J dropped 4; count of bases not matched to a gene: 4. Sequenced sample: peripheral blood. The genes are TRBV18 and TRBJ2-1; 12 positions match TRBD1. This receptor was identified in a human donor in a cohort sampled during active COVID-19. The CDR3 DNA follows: TGTGCCAGCTCACCCTGGGACAGGGGGCCTTACAATGAGCAGTTCTTC. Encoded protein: CASSPWDRGPYNEQFF.